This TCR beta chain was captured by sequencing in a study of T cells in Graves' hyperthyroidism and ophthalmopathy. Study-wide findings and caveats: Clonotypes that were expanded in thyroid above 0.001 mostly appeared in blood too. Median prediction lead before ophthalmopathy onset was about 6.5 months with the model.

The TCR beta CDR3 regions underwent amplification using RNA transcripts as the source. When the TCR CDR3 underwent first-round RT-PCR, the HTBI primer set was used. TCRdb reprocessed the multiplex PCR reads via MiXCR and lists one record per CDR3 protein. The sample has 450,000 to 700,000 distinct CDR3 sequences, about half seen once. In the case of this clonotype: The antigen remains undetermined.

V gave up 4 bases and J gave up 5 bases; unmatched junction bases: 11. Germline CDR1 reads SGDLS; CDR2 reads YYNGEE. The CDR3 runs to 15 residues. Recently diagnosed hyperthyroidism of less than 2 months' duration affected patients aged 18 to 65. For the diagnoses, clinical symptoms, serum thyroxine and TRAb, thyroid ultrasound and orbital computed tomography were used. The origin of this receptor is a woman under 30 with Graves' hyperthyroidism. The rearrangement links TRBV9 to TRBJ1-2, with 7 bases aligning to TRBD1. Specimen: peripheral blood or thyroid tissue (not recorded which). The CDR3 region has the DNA TGTGCCAGCAGCTTCATTACAGGGGTGGATTATGGCTACACCTTC. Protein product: CASSFITGVDYGYTF.